This is a list of T cell receptor beta chains from one sample in a study of blood T cells in healthy people across ages. From the 5' RACE reads, TCRdb called clonotypes with MiXCR, one entry per CDR3 protein. The sample yields fewer than 750,000 distinct CDR3 sequences, roughly 43% seen once. The sample consisted of blood. These receptors were obtained from an older man in good health. Each CDR3 is given with its conserved first and last residue. D genes are given only for firm matches. Expanded clones are given a class, and other clones once, few, many or no size at all.

CDR3: CSVDPGGSYEQYF
DNA: TGCAGCGTTGACCCTGGGGGAAGCTACGAGCAGTACTTC
V: TRBV29-1
size: few
J: TRBJ2-7
D: NA

CDR3: CASSPTASAYEQYF
DNA: TGTGCCAGCTCACCAACGGCCTCGGCCTACGAGCAGTACTTC
V: TRBV18
size: NA
J: TRBJ2-7
D: NA

CDR3: CASTLRSSGANVLTF
DNA: TGTGCCAGCACTCTCCGGAGCTCTGGGGCCAACGTCCTGACTTTC
V: TRBV7-2
size: NA
J: TRBJ2-6
D: NA

CDR3: CASRSFSGGPETQYF
DNA: TGCGCCAGCAGATCATTCAGCGGGGGGCCAGAGACCCAGTACTTC
V: TRBV10-2
size: few
J: TRBJ2-5
D: TRBD2

CDR3: CSVWWTSGNEQFF
DNA: TGCAGCGTGTGGTGGACTAGCGGCAATGAGCAGTTCTTC
V: TRBV29-1
size: NA
J: TRBJ2-1
D: TRBD2

CDR3: CASSLGRGVHNEQFF
DNA: TGTGCCAGCAGCTTAGGGAGAGGGGTCCACAATGAGCAGTTCTTC
V: TRBV7-2
size: few
J: TRBJ2-1
D: NA

CDR3: CATSNYEKLFF
DNA: TGTGCCACCAGCAACTATGAAAAACTGTTTTTT
V: TRBV15
size: NA
J: TRBJ1-4
D: NA

CDR3: CAWDGGNQPQHF
DNA: TGTGCTTGGGACGGGGGAAACCAGCCCCAGCATTTT
V: TRBV30
size: NA
J: TRBJ1-5
D: NA

CDR3: CASRAGGQGSYNEQFF
DNA: TGTGCCAGCAGGGCCGGGGGACAGGGGTCCTACAATGAGCAGTTCTTC
V: TRBV6-5
size: many
J: TRBJ2-1
D: TRBD1

CDR3: CASSLTGTQDYNEQFF
DNA: TGTGCCAGCAGCCTCACCGGGACCCAAGACTACAATGAGCAGTTCTTC
V: TRBV9
size: NA
J: TRBJ2-1
D: NA

CDR3: CSARDPETQYF
DNA: TGCAGTGCTAGAGATCCCGAGACCCAGTACTTC
V: TRBV20-1
size: NA
J: TRBJ2-5
D: NA

CDR3: CSVEGSTSGRFF
DNA: TGCAGCGTTGAAGGGTCGACTAGCGGAAGGTTCTTC
V: TRBV29-1
size: NA
J: TRBJ2-1
D: TRBD2

CDR3: CASSVSGITEAFF
DNA: TGTGCCAGCAGTGTATCCGGGATCACTGAAGCTTTCTTT
V: TRBV27
size: NA
J: TRBJ1-1
D: NA

CDR3: CASSYSTVGYEQYF
DNA: TGTGCCAGCAGTTACTCGACTGTCGGCTACGAGCAGTACTTC
V: TRBV6-6
size: many
J: TRBJ2-7
D: NA

CDR3: CSARDRVAYNEQFF
DNA: TGCAGTGCTAGAGATCGCGTGGCCTACAATGAGCAGTTCTTC
V: TRBV20-1
size: NA
J: TRBJ2-1
D: NA

CDR3: CSAERGTGNGYTF
DNA: TGCAGTGCTGAAAGAGGGACAGGTAATGGCTACACCTTC
V: TRBV20-1
size: few
J: TRBJ1-2
D: TRBD1

CDR3: CSTTGTGAYEQYF
DNA: TGCAGTACTACCGGCACAGGGGCCTACGAGCAGTACTTC
V: TRBV20-1
size: NA
J: TRBJ2-7
D: TRBD1

CDR3: CSARGIGTSSTDTQYF
DNA: TGCAGTGCTAGGGGGATTGGAACTTCTAGCACAGATACGCAGTATTTT
V: TRBV20-1
size: few
J: TRBJ2-3
D: NA

CDR3: CASSLAPGVHGYTF
DNA: TGTGCCAGCAGCTTAGCCCCCGGGGTCCATGGCTACACCTTC
V: TRBV7-8
size: NA
J: TRBJ1-2
D: NA

CDR3: CAGTSGGETQYF
DNA: TGTGCCGGGACTTCTGGGGGAGAGACCCAGTACTTC
V: TRBV30
size: NA
J: TRBJ2-5
D: NA

CDR3: CASIYTGSGGQFF
DNA: TGTGCCAGCATTTACACTGGCTCGGGTGGGCAGTTCTTC
V: TRBV6-6
size: NA
J: TRBJ2-1
D: NA

CDR3: CSARTQGSSYNEQFF
DNA: TGCAGTGCTAGGACTCAGGGGAGCTCCTACAATGAGCAGTTCTTC
V: TRBV20-1
size: NA
J: TRBJ2-1
D: NA

CDR3: CASSPNPPETQYF
DNA: TGTGCCAGCAGTCCAAACCCTCCGGAGACCCAGTACTTC
V: TRBV6-2/TRBV6-3
size: few
J: TRBJ2-5
D: NA

CDR3: CASSFTRVTEAFF
DNA: TGTGCCAGCAGCTTTACCAGGGTCACTGAAGCTTTCTTT
V: TRBV7-2
size: few
J: TRBJ1-1
D: NA

CDR3: CASSHSIWTSGGTTQYF
DNA: TGTGCCAGCAGCCATTCGATCTGGACTAGCGGGGGGACTACCCAGTACTTC
V: TRBV3-1
size: NA
J: TRBJ2-5
D: TRBD2

CDR3: CASSLYYGYTF
DNA: TGTGCCAGCAGCTTGTACTATGGCTACACCTTC
V: TRBV7-9
size: NA
J: TRBJ1-2
D: NA

CDR3: CAISESGSSYNEQFF
DNA: TGTGCCATCAGTGAGTCGGGAAGCTCCTACAATGAGCAGTTCTTC
V: TRBV10-3
size: NA
J: TRBJ2-1
D: NA

CDR3: CSARARFRLAGRTGELFF
DNA: TGCAGTGCTAGAGCGAGATTTCGACTAGCGGGCAGGACCGGGGAGCTGTTTTTT
V: TRBV20-1
size: NA
J: TRBJ2-2
D: TRBD2

CDR3: CASNMGTGTYEQYF
DNA: TGTGCCAGCAACATGGGGACAGGGACCTACGAGCAGTACTTC
V: TRBV7-9
size: NA
J: TRBJ2-7
D: TRBD1